This TCR beta chain was captured by sequencing in a study of OX40 agonist ivuxolimab in advanced cancers. Some clones are missing from TCRdb's copy, which holds only in-frame ones; the method was immunoSEQ multiplex PCR. The sample carries 60,000 to 85,000 clones, about nine tenths recorded once. V was clipped by 2 bases and J by 4 bases, with 8 bases between them. CDR1 is SGHVS and CDR2 is FQNEAQ in the germline V gene. The CDR3 spans 13 residues. This rearrangement joins TRBV7-8 to TRBJ1-1, with D hard to call. The receptor was isolated from an adult with an advanced solid tumor such as melanoma, head and neck, liver or kidney cancer. The specimen was CD4+ or CD8+ T cells sorted from blood, collected in a trial of the OX40 agonist ivuxolimab. The CDR3 nucleotides are TGTGCCAGCAGCTTACTCGGAGGCACTGAAGCTTTCTTT. Translation gives CASSLLGGTEAFF.